These 21 T cell receptor beta chains came from one sample sequenced in a study of OX40 agonist ivuxolimab in advanced cancers. Assay: immunoSEQ multiplex PCR; the TCRdb copy retains only in-frame clones and omits some. The sample contains about 79,000 clones, less than 95% of which appear only once. The source was CD4+ or CD8+ T cells sorted from blood, collected in a trial of the OX40 agonist ivuxolimab. The receptor set was obtained from an adult with an advanced solid tumor such as melanoma, head and neck, liver or kidney cancer.

J is TRBJ2-3 and V is TRBV7-9; D perhaps matches TRBD2 (5 bases). CDR3 length: 14 residues. Trimming stripped 5 bases from V and 0 bases from J, with 9 bases between. Germline lookup yields CDR1 SEHNR and CDR2 FQNEAQ (reference sequence). CDR3 loop: CASSPGLSTDTQYF. CDR3 DNA sequence: TGTGCCAGCAGCCCTGGACTGAGCACAGATACGCAGTATTTT. The full variable domain, with the rest looked up from reference TRBV7-9 and TRBJ2-3, is DTGVSQNPRHKITKRGQNVTFRCDPISEHNRLYWYRQTLGQGPEFLTYFQNEAQLEKSRLLSDRFSAERPKGSFSTLEIQRTEQGDSAMYLCASSPGLSTDTQYFGPGTRLTVL.

The chain employs TRBV6-5 and TRBJ2-3; the D is unclear. The CDR3 is 14 residues long. Germline-derived CDR1 and CDR2 are MNHEY and SVGAGI. Trimming removed 5 bases from V and 5 bases from J, with 14 bases in between. The CDR3 reads CASSGGSEGDTQYF. CDR3 sequence (DNA): TGTGCCAGCAGTGGTGGGTCCGAAGGAGATACGCAGTATTTT.

The chain links TRBV6-9 to TRBJ2-2; 7 bases agree with TRBD1. CDR1 and CDR2 (germline): MNHGY, SVAAGI. The V and J ends lost 6 bases and 3 bases, in that order; junction bases with no gene match: 4. The CDR3 totals 14 residues. The CDR3 coding sequence is TGTGCCAGCAGCTCAGACAGGGACACCGGGGAGCTGTTTTTT. Translated, it gives CASSSDRDTGELFF.

The V gene is TRBV9, the J gene TRBJ1-1; a possible D gene is TRBD1 (5 bases). This CDR3 has 13 amino acids. Germline-derived CDR1 and CDR2 are SGDLS and YYNGEE. The V gene lost 2 bases and the J gene lost 10 bases, with 15 bases spanning the gap. DNA for the CDR3: TGTGCCAGCAGCGTGGGGGGACTGGGAACAGCTTTCTTT. This translates into CASSVGGLGTAFF.

This chain connects TRBV7-9 to TRBJ2-2; D is ambiguous. In germline, CDR1 is SEHNR, CDR2 FQNEAQ (reference sequence). The ends were cut back, 0 bases at V and 0 bases at J, with 5 bases in the middle. CDR3 length: 15 residues. The chain's CDR3 is CASSLAGSNTGELFF. The CDR3 nucleotides are TGTGCCAGCAGCTTAGCAGGATCGAACACCGGGGAGCTGTTTTTT.

This clone was picked up a small number of times. The chain joins TRBV11-2 to TRBJ2-2; D perhaps matches TRBD1 (5 bases). Germline V gene lookup returns CDR1 SGHAT and CDR2 FQNNGV. V gave up 5 bases and J gave up 3 bases, with 10 bases separating them. This CDR3 spans 14 amino acids. The CDR3 loop reads CASSPQGHTGELFF. CDR3 nucleotide sequence: TGTGCCAGCAGCCCTCAGGGCCACACCGGGGAGCTGTTTTTT.

The chain has TRBV18 and TRBJ2-5; no reliable D call. The V end lost 0 bases, the J end lost 4 bases, and 12 bases lay between the germline ends. The CDR3 runs 15 residues. Per germline, CDR1 KGHSH and CDR2 LQKENI. The CDR3 reads CASSPPNSLTETQYF. The CDR3 region has the DNA TGTGCCAGCTCACCACCGAACAGCCTAACAGAGACCCAGTACTTC.

The rearrangement joins TRBV28 to TRBJ1-5, with a possible D match to TRBD1 (5 bases). The CDR3 runs 17 residues. CDR1 is MDHEN and CDR2 is SYDVKM in the germline V gene. Trimming left V 6 bases short and J 5 bases short, with 23 bases between. CDR3 sequence: CASRVGRRRTSYQPQHF. The DNA for the CDR3 is TGTGCCAGCAGGGTGGGGAGGAGGCGGACAAGCTATCAGCCCCAGCATTTT.

The genes are TRBV28 and TRBJ2-5; tentative D call: TRBD1 (6 bases). CDR1 is MDHEN and CDR2 is SYDVKM in the germline V gene. Trimming shortened V by 5 bases and J by 1 base, and 8 bases separated the two germline ends. The CDR3 length is 13 residues. CDR3 sequence: CASSGQFQETQYF. The CDR3 nucleotides are TGTGCCAGCAGTGGACAGTTCCAAGAGACCCAGTACTTC.

V gene TRBV30 combines with J gene TRBJ2-1, with a possible D match to TRBD2 (6 bases). Germline assignment: CDR1 GTSNPN and CDR2 SVGIG (reference sequence). Trimming took 1 base from V and 4 from J, leaving 14 bases between them. The CDR3 is 15 residues long. The CDR3 protein is CAWSGGEPYYNEQFF. The CDR3 DNA follows: TGTGCCTGGAGTGGGGGGGAACCCTATTACAATGAGCAGTTCTTC.

The genes are TRBV14 and TRBJ1-6; no definite D call. The CDR3 consists of 15 residues. Germline-derived CDR1 and CDR2 are SGHDN and FVKESK. Deletions cut 1 base from V and 9 bases from J, with 13 bases between. CDR3 sequence (DNA): TGTGCCAGCAGCCAAGGGCTACCGTCGGGTTCACCCCTCCACTTT. Encoded protein: CASSQGLPSGSPLHF.

The J gene is TRBJ2-5, the V gene TRBV12-5, with a possible D match to TRBD1 (6 bases). The V gene's germline CDR1 is LGHNT and CDR2 FRNRAP. CDR3 length: 16 amino acids. V lost 5 bases and J lost 1, with 17 bases in between. CDR3 loop: CASGPPRDILQETQYF. CDR3 nucleotides: TGTGCTAGTGGTCCCCCTCGGGACATACTCCAAGAGACCCAGTACTTC. Filled out from reference TRBV12-5 and TRBJ2-5, the complete variable domain reads DARVTQTPRHKVTEMGQEVTMRCQPILGHNTVFWYRQTMMQGLELLAYFRNRAPLDDSGMPKDRFSAEMPDATLATLKIQPSEPRDSAVYFCASGPPRDILQETQYFGPGTRLLVL.

The gene calls are TRBV28 and TRBJ2-1; 9 bases are a match to TRBD1. Per the germline V gene, CDR1 is MDHEN and CDR2 is SYDVKM. V lost 5 bases and J lost 2; bases outside the gene matches: 1. This CDR3 region has 14 residues. DNA of the CDR3: TGTGCCAGCAGTCGACAGGGGGCCTACAATGAGCAGTTCTTC. It specifies CASSRQGAYNEQFF. Combining the CDR3 with reference TRBV28 and TRBJ2-1 gives the whole variable domain DVKVTQSSRYLVKRTGEKVFLECVQDMDHENMFWYRQDPGLGLRLIYFSYDVKMKEKGDIPEGYSVSREKKERFSLILESASTNQTSMYLCASSRQGAYNEQFFGPGTRLTVL.

The rearrangement joins TRBV29-1 to TRBJ2-3; TRBD1 aligns across 8 bases. V shed 6 bases, J shed 6 bases, and the junction held 8 bases outside the gene matches. CDR1 SQVTM and CDR2 ANQGSEA come from the germline V gene. The CDR3 covers 13 residues. The CDR3 region has the DNA TGCAGCGTATTTACGGACAGGGCCGATACGCAGTATTTT. Its protein is CSVFTDRADTQYF.

The rearrangement uses TRBV18 and TRBJ2-5; the D gene is possibly TRBD2 (6 bases). The germline V gene encodes CDR1 KGHSH and CDR2 LQKENI. CDR3 length: 14 amino acids. The V and J ends lost 2 bases and 2 bases respectively, with 9 bases between them. The CDR3, as DNA: TGTGCCAGCTCACCATCCGCGGGACAAGAGACCCAGTACTTC. It is translated as CASSPSAGQETQYF.

In this sample, this clone turned up once. The V call is TRBV15, the J call TRBJ2-7, with D hard to call. The length of the CDR3 is 13 residues. V was pared by 3 bases and J by 3 bases, with 9 bases between. Germline assignment: CDR1 LNHNV and CDR2 YYDKDF (reference sequence). CDR3 bases: TGTGCCACCAGCAGGCTACAAGGCTACGAGCAGTACGTC. The encoded protein is CATSRLQGYEQYV.

The V call is TRBV19, the J call TRBJ2-6, with 10 bases that match TRBD1. Germline-derived CDR1 and CDR2 are LNHDA and SQIVND (reference sequence). V shed 5 bases, J shed 0 bases, and the junction held 7 bases outside the gene matches. The CDR3 covers 18 residues. CDR3 DNA sequence: TGTGCCAGTAGTCGACAGGGGGCGAGCTTCTCTGGGGCCAACGTCCTGACTTTC. Its protein is CASSRQGASFSGANVLTF.

This chain joins TRBV6-5 and TRBJ1-2; 7 nucleotides agree with TRBD1. The junction had 8 bases not matched to a gene; V was cut back by 6 bases and J by 1 base. The CDR3 length is 15 residues. Germline V gene lookup returns CDR1 MNHEY and CDR2 SVGAGI. CDR3 coding DNA: TGTGCCAGCAGGGGGCGACAGGGTGTTAACTATGGCTACACCTTC. This codes for CASRGRQGVNYGYTF.

This rearrangement joins TRBV2 to TRBJ2-2, with D perhaps TRBD1 (6 bases). V was cut by 3 bases and J by 6 bases, with 14 bases left in between. Germline V CDR1 and CDR2: SNHLY, FYNNEI. This CDR3 has 15 amino acids. The CDR3 DNA sequence: TGTGCCAGCAGTGAGGCAGGGGCGCTGCCCGGGGAGCTGTTTTTT. It is translated as CASSEAGALPGELFF. Full variable domain (outside the CDR3, taken from reference TRBV2 and TRBJ2-2): EPEVTQTPSHQVTQMGQEVILRCVPISNHLYFYWYRQILGQKVEFLVSFYNNEISEKSEIFDDQFSVERPDGSNFTLKIRSTKLEDSAMYFCASSEAGALPGELFFGEGSRLTVL.

The V call is TRBV5-1, the J call TRBJ1-1; TRBD1 might be the D (6 bases). V was pared by 0 bases and J by 3 bases, with 12 bases between. The length of the CDR3 is 15 residues. The germline CDR1 and CDR2 sequences are SGHRS and YFSETQ. The CDR3 nucleotides read TGCGCCAGCAGCTTGGTGGGGGCCCAGGACACTGAAGCTTTCTTT. Its translation is CASSLVGAQDTEAFF. Together with reference TRBV5-1 and TRBJ1-1, the CDR3 gives the full variable domain: KAGVTQTPRYLIKTRGQQVTLSCSPISGHRSVSWYQQTPGQGLQFLFEYFSETQRNKGNFPGRFSGRQFSNSRSEMNVSTLELGDSALYLCASSLVGAQDTEAFFGQGTRLTVV.

The rearrangement uses TRBV6-1 and TRBJ2-7, with a tentative D call TRBD2 (5 bases). This CDR3 region has 12 residues. Trimming removed 10 bases at V and 2 bases at J, with 12 bases between. Per germline, CDR1 MNHNS and CDR2 SASEGT. CDR3 nucleotides: TGTGCCACCAGGACTCCAACCTACGAGCAGTACTTC. Amino acid sequence: CATRTPTYEQYF.